This TCR beta chain is drawn from a study of persistence of HIV-infected CD4 T cells. On this clone itself: Its target is not known.

Trimming left V 0 bases short and J 0 bases short, with 17 bases between. CDR1 is SGDLS and CDR2 is YYNGEE in the germline V gene. The CDR3 is 18 amino acids. The libraries were made with immunoSEQ version 4 in survey mode. Here immunoSEQ multiplex PCR was the method, and the copy in TCRdb shows in-frame clones only, minus some. The data show approximately 45,000 clones, with 88% seen just once and under 0.55% held by the top ten. Nonspecific anti-CD3/anti-CD28 bead stimulation represents the broad CD4+ T cell repertoire. Sorting selected CD4+ T cells upregulating both CD40 ligand and CD69. The receptor was isolated from an adult woman with HIV who was CMV-seropositive. The material sequenced was CD4+ T cells sorted from PBMCs after 18-hour stimulation, taken from a patient who received antiretroviral therapy. The V call is TRBV9, the J call TRBJ2-3; D possibly corresponds to TRBD2 (8 bases). CDR3: CASSVEGAGGPSTDTQYF. In DNA form, the CDR3 reads TGTGCCAGCAGCGTAGAGGGGGCGGGGGGCCCTAGCACAGATACGCAGTATTTT.